One and the same sample provided the 9 T cell receptor beta chains below, sequenced in a study of T-cell memory formation after mild COVID-19 (dated by TCRdb to about 2021). The method behind the library was 5' RACE. TCRdb lists the instrument as Illumina NovaSeq 6000. TCRdb passed the public sequencing reads through fastp at Q25 and MiXCR, retaining productive beta sequences. Identical CDR3 protein sequences are pooled into one entry, listed with their most common genes and DNA. Present in this sample are 200,000 to 300,000 distinct CDR3 sequences, approximately 15% of which were seen just once. The ten largest account for around a fifth of the sample. Specimen: PBMCs or a T cell subset sorted from them (not recorded which). Receptors originate from a man younger than 30 who had mild COVID-19 (a few samples of this study predate the infection). The sample titles of this study are shuffled in the database, so cell type and time point are left out; the donor was told from shared clones.

V usage is TRBV27 and J usage is TRBJ2-7; 9 bases are a match to TRBD1. The V gene's germline CDR1 is MNHEY and CDR2 SMNVEV (reference sequence). The V gene end was trimmed by 2 bases and the J gene end by 5 bases; junction bases not matched to a gene: 7. The CDR3 totals 15 residues. The chain's CDR3 is CASSLPGTGIHEQYF. The CDR3 nucleotides are TGTGCCAGCAGTTTACCCGGGACAGGGATACACGAGCAGTACTTC.

The chain employs TRBV5-1 and TRBJ1-6; no clear D gene. The germline CDR1 and CDR2 sequences are SGHRS and YFSETQ. This CDR3 has 15 amino acids. V was pared by 2 bases and J by 0 bases, with 6 bases between. CDR3 sequence (DNA): TGCGCCAGCAGCTTTATGGACTCCTATAATTCACCCCTCCACTTT. Translated: CASSFMDSYNSPLHF.

The J gene is TRBJ1-4, the V gene TRBV5-1; TRBD1 is a possible D gene (5 bases). V was shortened by 4 bases and J by 8 bases, with 15 bases between the two germline ends. From germline, CDR1 is SGHRS and CDR2 YFSETQ. The CDR3 contains 14 residues. CDR3 nucleotides: TGCGCCAGCAGCCCCGGGACGCTGGTAGAAAAACTGTTTTTT. This translates into CASSPGTLVEKLFF. Filled out from reference TRBV5-1 and TRBJ1-4, the complete variable domain reads KAGVTQTPRYLIKTRGQQVTLSCSPISGHRSVSWYQQTPGQGLQFLFEYFSETQRNKGNFPGRFSGRQFSNSRSEMNVSTLELGDSALYLCASSPGTLVEKLFFGSGTQLSVL.

The V gene is TRBV29-1, the J gene TRBJ1-5, with D unresolved. This CDR3 comprises 13 residues. Germline V CDR1 and CDR2: SQVTM, ANQGSEA. Trimming left V 4 bases short and J 3 bases short, with 10 bases between. CDR3 in amino acids: CSVASAPNQPQHF. The DNA for the CDR3 is TGCAGCGTTGCGAGTGCCCCCAATCAGCCCCAGCATTTT. The full variable domain, rest sourced from reference TRBV29-1 and TRBJ1-5, is SAVISQKPSRDICQRGTSLTIQCQVDSQVTMMFWYRQQPGQSLTLIATANQGSEATYESGFVIDKFPISRPNLTFSTLTVSNMSPEDSSIYLCSVASAPNQPQHFGDGTRLSIL.

This sequence joins TRBV3-1 and TRBJ1-5; D not resolved. CDR3 length: 13 residues. Germline assignment: CDR1 LGHDT and CDR2 YNNKEL (reference sequence). Trimming stripped 1 base from V and 5 bases from J, with 6 bases between. The DNA of the CDR3 is TGTGCCAGCAGCCAAGGCAACTATCAGCCCCAGCATTTT. Amino acids: CASSQGNYQPQHF.

The chain joins TRBV20-1 to TRBJ2-5, with 12 bases fitting TRBD2. The CDR3 runs 16 residues. V was clipped by 0 bases and J by 4 bases; unmatched bases: 6. Germline V CDR1 and CDR2: DFQATT, SNEGSKA (reference sequence). The chain's CDR3 is CSARDPSGGALETQYF. The CDR3 bases are TGCAGTGCTAGAGATCCTAGCGGGGGGGCCCTAGAGACCCAGTACTTC.

This clonotype has just a few counts. This chain links TRBV7-6 with TRBJ2-5; 9 nucleotides align to TRBD1. Germline assignment: CDR1 SGHVS and CDR2 FNYEAQ. This CDR3 contains 15 residues. V lost 1 base to trimming and J lost 6 bases; unmatched junction nucleotides: 6. The DNA for the CDR3 is TGTGCCAGCAGCTTAGACGCGGACAGGGGACAGACCCAGTACTTC. Protein sequence: CASSLDADRGQTQYF.

The J gene is TRBJ1-1, the V gene TRBV12-5; 8 bases are shared with TRBD1. V lost 10 bases, J lost 1 base, and 5 bases stayed unmatched. Germline CDR1 and CDR2: LGHNT and FRNRAP. CDR3 length: 13 amino acids. The CDR3 loop is CATLGTGNTEAFF. CDR3 DNA sequence: TGTGCTACCCTTGGGACAGGGAACACTGAAGCTTTCTTT.

The chain joins TRBV12-3 or TRBV12-4 to TRBJ2-2; D call uncertain. The CDR3 is 14 residues long. Trimming removed 3 bases at V and 4 bases at J, with 9 bases between. The CDR3 coding sequence is TGTGCCAGCAGTTTTGTACACTTCACCGGGGAGCTGTTTTTT. This codes for CASSFVHFTGELFF.